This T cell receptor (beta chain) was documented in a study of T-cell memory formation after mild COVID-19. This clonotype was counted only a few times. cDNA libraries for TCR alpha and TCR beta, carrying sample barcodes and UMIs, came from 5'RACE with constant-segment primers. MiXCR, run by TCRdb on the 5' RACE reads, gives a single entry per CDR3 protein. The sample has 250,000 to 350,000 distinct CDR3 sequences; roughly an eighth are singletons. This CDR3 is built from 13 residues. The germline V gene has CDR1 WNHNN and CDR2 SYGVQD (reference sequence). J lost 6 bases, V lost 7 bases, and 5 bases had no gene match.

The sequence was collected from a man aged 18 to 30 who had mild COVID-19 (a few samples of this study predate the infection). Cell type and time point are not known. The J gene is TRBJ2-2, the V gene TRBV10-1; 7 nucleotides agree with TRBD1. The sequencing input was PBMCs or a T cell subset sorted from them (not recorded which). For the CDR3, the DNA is TGCGCCAGCACCGGGACAGACTCCGGGGAGCTGTTTTTT. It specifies CASTGTDSGELFF.